This T cell receptor beta chain was sequenced for a study of blood T cell repertoires in COVID-19. This clone occurred a few times. Original handling: Amplification from reference gene primers served as the basis for estimated nucleated cell counts. Method: immunoSEQ multiplex PCR; TCRdb's copy keeps in-frame clones and lacks some. From that table come the V and J calls and clone size; the DNA was used to work out D and trimming. The sample yields 200,000 to 250,000 clones, 82% seen once. This CDR3 is built from 14 residues. Trimming left V 0 bases short and J 2 bases short, with 9 bases between. From germline, CDR1 is SGHRS and CDR2 YFSETQ.

The source is a woman aged 80 or older with active or convalescent COVID-19. Material: peripheral blood. The chain links TRBV5-1 to TRBJ2-7; no definite D call. For the CDR3, the DNA is TGCGCCAGCAGCTTGGACGTAGCAACCTACGAGCAGTACTTC. This sequence encodes CASSLDVATYEQYF.